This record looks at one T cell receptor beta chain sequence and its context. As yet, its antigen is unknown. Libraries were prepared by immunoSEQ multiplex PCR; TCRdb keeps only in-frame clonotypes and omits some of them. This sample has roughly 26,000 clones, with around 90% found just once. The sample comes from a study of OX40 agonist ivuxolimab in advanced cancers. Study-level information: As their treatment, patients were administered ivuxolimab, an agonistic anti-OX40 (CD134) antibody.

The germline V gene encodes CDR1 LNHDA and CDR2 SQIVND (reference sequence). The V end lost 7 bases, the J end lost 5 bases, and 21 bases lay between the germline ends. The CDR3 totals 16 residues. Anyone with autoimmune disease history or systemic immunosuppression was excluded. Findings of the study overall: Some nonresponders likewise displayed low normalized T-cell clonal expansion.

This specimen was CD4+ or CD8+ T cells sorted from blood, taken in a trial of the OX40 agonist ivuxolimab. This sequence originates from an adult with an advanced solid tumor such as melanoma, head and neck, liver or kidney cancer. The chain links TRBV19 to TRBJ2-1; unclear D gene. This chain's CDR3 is CASTSRRLPRDNEQFF. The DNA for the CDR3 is TGTGCCAGTACCTCCCGAAGGCTCCCCCGGGACAATGAGCAGTTCTTC.